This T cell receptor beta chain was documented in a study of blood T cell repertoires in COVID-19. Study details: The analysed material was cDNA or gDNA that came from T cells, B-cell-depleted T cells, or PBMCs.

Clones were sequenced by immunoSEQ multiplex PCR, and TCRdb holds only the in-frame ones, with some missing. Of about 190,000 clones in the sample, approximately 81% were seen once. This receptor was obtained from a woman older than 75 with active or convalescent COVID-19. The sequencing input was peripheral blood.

CDR3 nucleotide sequence: TGTGCCAGCTCCCCGACAGGGGGGACCGTGGTAGAAGCTTTCTTT. It codes for CASSPTGGTVVEAFF. This sequence joins TRBV18 and TRBJ1-1; the match to TRBD1 covers 9 bases. J was trimmed by 8 bases and V by 6 bases; bases with no gene match: 13. The CDR3 has 15 amino acids. The germline gives CDR1 KGHSH, CDR2 LQKENI.